This T cell receptor beta chain was documented in a study of blood T cells in healthy people across ages. The V end was cut by 5 bases, the J end by 3 bases, with 10 bases between. This CDR3 is 13 amino acids long. Germline CDR1 SGHTA, CDR2 FQGNSA. General study findings and limits: Long-lived donors exceeded aged donors in naive CD4+ cells and diversity.

Then a second PCR, running roughly 7 to 11 cycles, was carried out with a sample-barcoded 5' primer and a J-beta primer mix. Each cDNA was tagged by a template-switch adaptor containing 12 random nucleotides. TCRdb re-called the 5' RACE reads through MiXCR, storing one row per CDR3 protein. The repertoire holds over a million distinct CDR3 sequences, approximately 43% seen once, with around 4% in the top ten. This clonotype was counted between two and nine times. Antigen: not known. This chain links TRBV7-2 with TRBJ1-2; D gene ambiguous. The clonotype originates from a woman aged 18-29 years in good health. The sample consisted of blood. CDR3 DNA: TGTGCCAGCAGCCATCCGAGAGACTATGGCTACACCTTC. Its protein product is CASSHPRDYGYTF.